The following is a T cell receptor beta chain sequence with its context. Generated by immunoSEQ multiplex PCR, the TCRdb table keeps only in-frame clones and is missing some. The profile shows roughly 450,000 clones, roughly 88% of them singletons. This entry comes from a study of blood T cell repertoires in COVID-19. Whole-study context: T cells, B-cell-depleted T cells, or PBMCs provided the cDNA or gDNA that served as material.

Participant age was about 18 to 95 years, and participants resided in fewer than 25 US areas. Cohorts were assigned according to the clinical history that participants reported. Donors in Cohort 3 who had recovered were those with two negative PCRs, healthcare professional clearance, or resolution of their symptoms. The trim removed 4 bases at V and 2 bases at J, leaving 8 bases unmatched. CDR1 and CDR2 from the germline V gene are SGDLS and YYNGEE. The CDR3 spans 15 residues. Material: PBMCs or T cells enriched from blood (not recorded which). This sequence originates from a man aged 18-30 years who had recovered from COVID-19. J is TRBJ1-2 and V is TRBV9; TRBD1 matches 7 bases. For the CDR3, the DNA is TGTGCCAGCAGCTCGGGACAGTCTATAAACTATGGCTACACCTTC. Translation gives CASSSGQSINYGYTF.